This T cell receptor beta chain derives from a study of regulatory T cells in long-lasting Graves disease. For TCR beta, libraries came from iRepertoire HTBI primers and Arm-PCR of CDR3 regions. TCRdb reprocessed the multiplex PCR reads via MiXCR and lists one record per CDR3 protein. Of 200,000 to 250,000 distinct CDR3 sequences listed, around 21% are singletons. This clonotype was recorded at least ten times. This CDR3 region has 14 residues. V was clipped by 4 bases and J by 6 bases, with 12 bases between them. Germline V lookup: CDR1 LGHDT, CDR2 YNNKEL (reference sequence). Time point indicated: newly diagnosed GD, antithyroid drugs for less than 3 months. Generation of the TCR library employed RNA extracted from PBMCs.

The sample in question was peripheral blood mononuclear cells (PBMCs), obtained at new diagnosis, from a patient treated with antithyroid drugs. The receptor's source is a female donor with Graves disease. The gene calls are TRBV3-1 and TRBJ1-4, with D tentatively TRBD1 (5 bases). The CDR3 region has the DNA TGTGCCAGCAGCCTCCAGGGAAGAGATGAAAAACTGTTTTTT. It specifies CASSLQGRDEKLFF.